This record concerns one T cell receptor (beta chain) sequence. This clonotype occurred many times. The antigen it binds to is not known. No per-base quality is available; no much larger clone lies one base away. Receptors were amplified or captured by 5' RACE. The data were produced on an Illumina HiSeq 2500. A second PCR of about 6 to 11 cycles was run with a J-beta primer mix and a sample-barcoded 5' primer. Each TCR beta cDNA molecule received a unique molecular identifier from a template-switch 5' adaptor carrying 12 random nucleotides. Each sample yielded at least 2.5 million CDR3-containing paired-end reads. First-strand cDNA synthesis was performed from all RNA using the Mint cDNA synthesis kit, with priming by a TRBC-specific oligonucleotide. After uracil-DNA glycosylase treatment, a first 18-cycle PCR used universal primers M1SS and BC2_uni_R on all cDNA. The study's own analysis went as follows. Each sample was normalized by randomly selecting 1 million high-quality reads, each carrying a distinct molecular identifier. Reads sharing molecular identifiers were discarded rather than binned into consensus sequences. CDR3 identification, clonotype clustering and error correction used MiTCR with a Q25 quality threshold and the strictest error-elimination algorithm. Lower-bound total TCR beta diversity was estimated with a nonparametric unseen species model using Euler transformation. The public reads were run again by TCRdb, first through fastp at Q25 and then through MiXCR, and only productive beta chains were kept. Records with the same CDR3 protein are collapsed into one entry carrying the most frequent genes and DNA. The V and J calls here are based on TCRdb, not the publication. Within this sample are roughly 570,000 distinct CDR3 sequences, with 25% to 30% of them counted one time only. Together, the top ten hold roughly 18% of the sample.

The approximately 39 donors, aged about 6 to 100 years, were systemically healthy Caucasian individuals from Russia. About 10 milliliters of peripheral blood were collected from each donor into EDTA-treated Vacutainer tubes. Ficoll-Paque density-gradient centrifugation was used to isolate PBMCs, with at least 6 million per sample. Trizol reagent was used to extract total RNA from the PBMCs, yielding at least 5.5 micrograms per sample. For every donor, an aliquot of PBMCs went through flow cytometry to measure the percentages of naive CD45RAhigh/CD27high T cells. This entry is derived from a study of blood T cells in healthy people across ages (dated by TCRdb to about 2015). The study in broad terms: In model experiments, template switching captured about one uniquely barcoded TCR beta cDNA molecule for every two T cells. The study measured age-related changes in TCR beta repertoire diversity using deep sequencing normalized with unique cDNA molecular identifiers. Donors were grouped into four age groups: young (average approximately 15 years), middle-aged (approximately 41), aged (roughly 62) and long-lived (approximately 81). To avoid experimental bias, donors of different ages were randomly spread across the sequencing lanes. Using the same blood draw, the study looked at two additional independent replicas of 1 million unique cDNA reads for two donors, one aged 18 to 30 and the other aged 80 or older.

The germline V gene encodes CDR1 MNHEY and CDR2 SVGEGT. The CDR3 sequence holds 13 residues, the cysteine and phenylalanine included. Of the read, only the CDR3 DNA is kept; its 39 bases are in frame from base 1. V drops 5 bases and J drops 0 bases, leaving 7 bases in between. Beyond this particular receptor, the publication reports: Observed TCR beta diversity per million T cells fell roughly linearly with age, and a significant reduction was already apparent by age roughly 40. Estimates of total diversity based on one million sequenced T cells were regarded as lower bounds and as underestimates. Compared with the aged group, more naive CD4+ T cells, fewer expanded clones and increased TCR diversity were shown by the long-lived group, suggesting age selection. Conclusive comparison of naive and antigen-experienced compartments was prevented by the profiling of bulk unsorted PBMCs. Donor CMV infection status was unknown, potentially confounding age-related changes in expanded clonotypes. Observed TCR beta diversity correlated strongly with the percentage of naive T cells measured by flow cytometry.

The receptor was derived from a woman between 65 and 79 years old in good health. The chain joins TRBV6-2 or TRBV6-3 to TRBJ1-1; no D segment can be confidently identified. The sequenced sample consisted of blood. CDR3 loop: CASSRVVNTEAFF. The DNA sequence is TGTGCCAGCAGTCGGGTCGTGAACACTGAAGCTTTCTTT.